Listed below are T cell receptor beta chains from one sample, sequenced in a study of cytomegalovirus exposure and HLA in healthy donors. Assay: immunoSEQ multiplex PCR; the TCRdb copy retains only in-frame clones and omits some. The data hold 130,000 to 150,000 clones, with around 76% observed a single time. Sequenced: PBMCs. These receptors originate from a male donor in good health and CMV-seronegative. Each CDR3 is given with its conserved first and last residue. D genes are given only for firm matches. Expanded clones get a size class; other rows say once, few or many, or leave the size out.

d_gene: TRBD1
v_gene: TRBV10-3
abundance: .
j_gene: TRBJ1-1
CDR3nt: TGTGCCATCAGCCCCCGGCAGGGGGGTTCGGGCACTGAAGCTTTCTTT
CDR3aa: CAISPRQGGSGTEAFF

d_gene: TRBD2
v_gene: TRBV7-6
abundance: .
j_gene: TRBJ2-7
CDR3nt: TGTGCCAGCCGTCCGCGCGGGAGTATGTACGAGCAGTACTTC
CDR3aa: CASRPRGSMYEQYF

d_gene: .
v_gene: TRBV2
abundance: .
j_gene: TRBJ1-1
CDR3nt: TGTGCCTCCCAGGAGACGGGACATGCTTTCTTT
CDR3aa: CASQETGHAFF

d_gene: TRBD2
v_gene: TRBV10-3
abundance: .
j_gene: TRBJ2-3
CDR3nt: TGTGCCATCAGCACGGACGGGACTAGCGGGAGGACGGGGGGTCCAGATACGCAGTATTTT
CDR3aa: CAISTDGTSGRTGGPDTQYF

d_gene: TRBD1
v_gene: TRBV29-1
abundance: .
j_gene: TRBJ1-3
CDR3nt: TGCAGCGTTACACAGCGGACAGGTCCTGGAAACACCATATATTTT
CDR3aa: CSVTQRTGPGNTIYF

d_gene: .
v_gene: TRBV5-4
abundance: .
j_gene: TRBJ2-1
CDR3nt: TGTGCCAGCAGCCCGGATGTGGGAGCTTTAGCCAATGAGCAGTTCTTC
CDR3aa: CASSPDVGALANEQFF

d_gene: TRBD2
v_gene: TRBV9
abundance: .
j_gene: TRBJ2-1
CDR3nt: TGTGCCAGCAGCGTAGGAGTCAGCGGGGCCTACAATGAGCAGTTCTTC
CDR3aa: CASSVGVSGAYNEQFF

d_gene: .
v_gene: TRBV5-6
abundance: .
j_gene: TRBJ1-2
CDR3nt: TGTGCAAGCAGAAATCTGGGAGACGGACGGGGAAACTATGGCTACACCTTC
CDR3aa: CASRNLGDGRGNYGYTF

d_gene: TRBD1
v_gene: TRBV10-3
abundance: .
j_gene: TRBJ1-1
CDR3nt: TGTGCCATCAGCTTCCGGACAGGGGGAACTGAAGCTTTCTTT
CDR3aa: CAISFRTGGTEAFF

d_gene: TRBD2
v_gene: TRBV19
abundance: once
j_gene: TRBJ2-1
CDR3nt: TGTGCCAGTAGTACAACTAGCGGGGGCCTCTACAATGAGCAGTTCTTC
CDR3aa: CASSTTSGGLYNEQFF

d_gene: .
v_gene: TRBV19
abundance: .
j_gene: TRBJ1-4
CDR3nt: TGTGCCAGCTCCCCAGGGTACCCTAATGAAAAACTGTTTTTT
CDR3aa: CASSPGYPNEKLFF

d_gene: TRBD1
v_gene: TRBV27
abundance: few
j_gene: TRBJ2-5
CDR3nt: TGTGCCAGCAGTTTGGACAGGCCGGGGGAGACCCAGTACTTC
CDR3aa: CASSLDRPGETQYF